A selection of T cell receptor beta chains follows, all from one sample in a study of shared clonotypes between healthy human individuals. Produced via immunoSEQ multiplex PCR; TCRdb's table is partial and in-frame only. The sample has approximately 500,000 clones, 90% to 96% seen once. Sequenced sample: naive CD4+ T cells sorted from blood. All receptors derive from a woman younger than 45 in good health. Each CDR3 is given with its conserved first and last residue. Each record gives: V gene, D gene, clone size, J gene, CDR3 protein, CDR3 DNA. The D gene is left open where the match is weak. Clone size appears in some rows only: once, few, many, or a class for an expanded clone.

V gene: TRBV28
D gene: -
clone size: -
J gene: TRBJ2-3
CDR3 protein: CASSPGPLTQYF
CDR3 DNA: TGTGCCAGCAGCCCTGGCCCACTTACGCAGTATTTT

V gene: TRBV5-1
D gene: TRBD2
clone size: -
J gene: TRBJ2-3
CDR3 protein: CASSPGDSGRFMDTQYF
CDR3 DNA: TGCGCCAGCAGCCCCGGGGATAGCGGGAGGTTTATGGATACGCAGTATTTT

V gene: TRBV7-6
D gene: -
clone size: -
J gene: TRBJ1-1
CDR3 protein: CASSLSPAVNTEAFF
CDR3 DNA: TGTGCCAGCAGCTTAAGCCCGGCAGTGAACACTGAAGCTTTCTTT

V gene: TRBV10-3
D gene: TRBD1
clone size: -
J gene: TRBJ2-6
CDR3 protein: CAITRGTASNAGANVLTF
CDR3 DNA: TGTGCCATCACCCGAGGGACAGCCTCGAATGCTGGGGCCAACGTCCTGACTTTC

V gene: TRBV6-1
D gene: -
clone size: -
J gene: TRBJ1-2
CDR3 protein: CASSEEGRYGYTF
CDR3 DNA: TGTGCCAGCAGTGAAGAGGGGCGCTATGGCTACACCTTC

V gene: TRBV27
D gene: -
clone size: -
J gene: TRBJ2-7
CDR3 protein: CASSPLSSSSEQYF
CDR3 DNA: TGTGCCAGCAGTCCACTTTCTAGTAGTAGCGAGCAGTACTTC

V gene: TRBV2
D gene: TRBD2
clone size: -
J gene: TRBJ2-1
CDR3 protein: CASSPGLANLDEQFF
CDR3 DNA: TGTGCCAGCAGCCCGGGACTAGCGAATCTTGATGAGCAGTTCTTC

V gene: TRBV28
D gene: -
clone size: -
J gene: TRBJ2-2
CDR3 protein: CASSPSSMGPGELFF
CDR3 DNA: TGTGCCAGCAGTCCTTCCTCTATGGGCCCCGGGGAGCTGTTTTTT

V gene: TRBV5-6
D gene: -
clone size: -
J gene: TRBJ2-1
CDR3 protein: CASSLSGEQFF
CDR3 DNA: TGTGCCAGCAGCCTTTCGGGTGAGCAGTTCTTC

V gene: TRBV28
D gene: -
clone size: -
J gene: TRBJ1-2
CDR3 protein: CASSSGTTYGYTF
CDR3 DNA: TGTGCCAGCAGTTCCGGGACCACCTATGGCTACACCTTC

V gene: TRBV6-5
D gene: -
clone size: -
J gene: TRBJ2-1
CDR3 protein: CASSTGPSNEQFF
CDR3 DNA: TGTGCCAGCAGTACCGGACCCAGCAATGAGCAGTTCTTC

V gene: TRBV7-9
D gene: -
clone size: -
J gene: TRBJ1-5
CDR3 protein: CASSQSNTDQPQHF
CDR3 DNA: TGTGCCAGCAGCCAGTCCAATACAGATCAGCCCCAGCATTTT

V gene: TRBV28
D gene: TRBD2
clone size: -
J gene: TRBJ2-1
CDR3 protein: CASSLRYSAGGNPYNEQFF
CDR3 DNA: TGTGCCAGCAGTTTACGATACTCAGCGGGAGGGAATCCCTACAATGAGCAGTTCTTC

V gene: TRBV5-4
D gene: TRBD2
clone size: once
J gene: TRBJ2-1
CDR3 protein: CASSPKFDSGFSHEQFF
CDR3 DNA: TGTGCCAGCAGCCCCAAGTTCGATAGCGGGTTTAGCCATGAGCAGTTCTTC

V gene: TRBV7-9
D gene: -
clone size: -
J gene: TRBJ1-5
CDR3 protein: CASSLGAGLLQPQHF
CDR3 DNA: TGTGCCAGCAGCTTAGGGGCAGGGCTTCTTCAGCCCCAGCATTTT

V gene: TRBV4-1
D gene: -
clone size: -
J gene: TRBJ2-7
CDR3 protein: CASSQDSDGAPYEQYF
CDR3 DNA: TGCGCCAGCAGCCAAGATTCCGATGGGGCTCCCTACGAGCAGTACTTC

V gene: TRBV28
D gene: -
clone size: -
J gene: TRBJ2-7
CDR3 protein: CASSFGAGVSYEQYF
CDR3 DNA: TGTGCCAGCAGTTTTGGGGCAGGGGTTTCCTACGAGCAGTACTTC

V gene: TRBV6-6
D gene: -
clone size: -
J gene: TRBJ2-7
CDR3 protein: CASTDGITYEQYF
CDR3 DNA: TGTGCCAGCACTGACGGAATAACCTACGAGCAGTACTTC

V gene: TRBV5-1
D gene: -
clone size: -
J gene: TRBJ2-1
CDR3 protein: CASTGAREQFF
CDR3 DNA: TGCGCCAGCACCGGAGCCCGGGAGCAGTTCTTC

V gene: TRBV10-3
D gene: -
clone size: -
J gene: TRBJ2-2
CDR3 protein: CAIQGNTGELFF
CDR3 DNA: TGTGCCATACAGGGTAACACCGGGGAGCTGTTTTTT

V gene: TRBV5-4
D gene: -
clone size: -
J gene: TRBJ1-5
CDR3 protein: CASSRSRESYSNQPQHF
CDR3 DNA: TGTGCCAGCAGCAGATCTCGGGAATCTTATAGCAATCAGCCCCAGCATTTT

V gene: TRBV18
D gene: TRBD1
clone size: -
J gene: TRBJ1-5
CDR3 protein: CASSPQAGGNNQPQHF
CDR3 DNA: TGTGCCAGCTCACCGCAAGCAGGGGGCAACAATCAGCCCCAGCATTTT

V gene: TRBV29-1
D gene: TRBD1
clone size: -
J gene: TRBJ1-4
CDR3 protein: CSVASTGVGEKLFF
CDR3 DNA: TGCAGCGTGGCCTCGACAGGGGTGGGGGAAAAACTGTTTTTT

V gene: TRBV5-6
D gene: TRBD1
clone size: once
J gene: TRBJ2-3
CDR3 protein: CASSRDRRTDTQYF
CDR3 DNA: TGTGCCAGCAGCAGGGACAGACGCACAGATACGCAGTATTTT

V gene: TRBV5-4
D gene: TRBD2
clone size: -
J gene: TRBJ2-1
CDR3 protein: CASSSVRTSGIDEQFF
CDR3 DNA: TGTGCCAGCAGCTCGGTGAGGACTAGCGGAATTGATGAGCAGTTCTTC

V gene: TRBV29-1
D gene: TRBD1
clone size: once
J gene: TRBJ1-4
CDR3 protein: CSVGTSRGRGGDEKLFF
CDR3 DNA: TGCAGCGTTGGCACTAGCAGGGGGCGAGGGGGGGATGAAAAACTGTTTTTT

V gene: TRBV11-1
D gene: -
clone size: once
J gene: TRBJ2-7
CDR3 protein: CASSLDQGSYEQYF
CDR3 DNA: TGTGCCAGCAGCTTAGACCAGGGCTCCTACGAGCAGTACTTC

V gene: TRBV7-9
D gene: -
clone size: -
J gene: TRBJ2-1
CDR3 protein: CASSLARVSAGFF
CDR3 DNA: TGTGCCAGCAGCTTAGCGCGCGTGTCTGCGGGGTTCTTC

V gene: TRBV15
D gene: -
clone size: -
J gene: TRBJ2-1
CDR3 protein: CATSTGLGGSYNEQFF
CDR3 DNA: TGTGCCACCAGCACAGGACTAGGGGGCTCCTACAATGAGCAGTTCTTC

V gene: TRBV5-4
D gene: TRBD2
clone size: -
J gene: TRBJ2-2
CDR3 protein: CASSRGLAGGGTGELFF
CDR3 DNA: TGTGCCAGCAGCAGGGGACTAGCGGGAGGGGGCACCGGGGAGCTGTTTTTT

V gene: TRBV18
D gene: -
clone size: -
J gene: TRBJ2-7
CDR3 protein: CASSPVLRQGTYEQYF
CDR3 DNA: TGTGCCAGCTCACCAGTGTTGCGGCAGGGGACCTACGAGCAGTACTTC

V gene: TRBV27
D gene: -
clone size: -
J gene: TRBJ2-5
CDR3 protein: CASSLSWLSLGETQYF
CDR3 DNA: TGTGCCAGCAGTTTATCTTGGCTCTCGTTGGGCGAGACCCAGTACTTC

V gene: TRBV28
D gene: TRBD1
clone size: -
J gene: TRBJ2-7
CDR3 protein: CASSSRTGDYEQYF
CDR3 DNA: TGTGCCAGCAGTTCACGAACAGGGGACTACGAGCAGTACTTC

V gene: TRBV10-3
D gene: -
clone size: -
J gene: TRBJ1-2
CDR3 protein: CAISPTSGPQDF
CDR3 DNA: TGTGCCATCAGCCCCACGTCCGGGCCGCAAGACTTC

V gene: TRBV7-9
D gene: TRBD2
clone size: -
J gene: TRBJ2-1
CDR3 protein: CASSFRGTIGNEQFF
CDR3 DNA: TGTGCCAGCAGCTTTCGCGGGACTATTGGGAATGAGCAGTTCTTC

V gene: TRBV5-1
D gene: -
clone size: -
J gene: TRBJ2-7
CDR3 protein: CASSLAAYSRTSIEQYF
CDR3 DNA: TGCGCCAGCAGCTTGGCGGCATATTCCCGTACGAGTATCGAGCAGTACTTC

V gene: TRBV6-6
D gene: -
clone size: -
J gene: TRBJ1-6
CDR3 protein: CASSYYGTEDSPLHF
CDR3 DNA: TGTGCCAGCAGTTATTATGGGACGGAAGATTCACCCCTCCACTTT

V gene: TRBV5-4
D gene: TRBD2
clone size: -
J gene: TRBJ2-1
CDR3 protein: CASSFTSGSTNEQFF
CDR3 DNA: TGTGCCAGCAGCTTTACTAGCGGGAGTACCAATGAGCAGTTCTTC

V gene: TRBV7-6
D gene: TRBD2
clone size: few
J gene: TRBJ2-7
CDR3 protein: CASSLGLARHEQYF
CDR3 DNA: TGTGCCAGCAGCTTGGGACTAGCGAGACACGAGCAGTACTTC

V gene: TRBV19
D gene: TRBD2
clone size: -
J gene: TRBJ2-7
CDR3 protein: CASSSLAGVNEQYF
CDR3 DNA: TGTGCCAGTAGTAGTCTAGCGGGAGTGAACGAGCAGTACTTC

V gene: TRBV28
D gene: -
clone size: -
J gene: TRBJ1-1
CDR3 protein: CASRQTAQDTEAFF
CDR3 DNA: TGTGCCAGCAGGCAAACAGCACAGGACACTGAAGCTTTCTTT

V gene: TRBV2
D gene: TRBD1
clone size: -
J gene: TRBJ1-5
CDR3 protein: CASSFRGGRGSNQPQHF
CDR3 DNA: TGTGCCAGCAGTTTCAGAGGGGGCAGGGGAAGCAATCAGCCCCAGCATTTT

V gene: TRBV28
D gene: TRBD1
clone size: -
J gene: TRBJ1-1
CDR3 protein: CASSSTPKQGASAFF
CDR3 DNA: TGTGCCAGCAGTTCGACGCCAAAACAGGGGGCCAGTGCTTTCTTT

V gene: TRBV19
D gene: -
clone size: -
J gene: TRBJ2-2
CDR3 protein: CASSSTTSNTGELFF
CDR3 DNA: TGTGCCAGTAGTAGCACTACCTCGAACACCGGGGAGCTGTTTTTT

V gene: TRBV10-1
D gene: -
clone size: -
J gene: TRBJ2-3
CDR3 protein: CASSYRSYTDTQYF
CDR3 DNA: TGCGCCAGCAGTTATCGCAGCTACACAGATACGCAGTATTTT

V gene: TRBV28
D gene: -
clone size: -
J gene: TRBJ1-2
CDR3 protein: CATSGFDGYTF
CDR3 DNA: TGTGCCACATCAGGGTTCGACGGCTACACCTTC

V gene: TRBV7-2
D gene: TRBD1
clone size: -
J gene: TRBJ2-7
CDR3 protein: CASSSPYRGYEQYF
CDR3 DNA: TGTGCCAGCAGCTCCCCCTACAGGGGCTACGAGCAGTACTTC

V gene: TRBV29-1
D gene: -
clone size: -
J gene: TRBJ2-1
CDR3 protein: CSVRWGHEQFF
CDR3 DNA: TGCAGCGTTCGATGGGGTCATGAGCAGTTCTTC

V gene: TRBV11-2
D gene: -
clone size: -
J gene: TRBJ2-3
CDR3 protein: CASSRAASFLTDTQYF
CDR3 DNA: TGTGCCAGCAGCCGCGCGGCCTCCTTCCTGACAGATACGCAGTATTTT